The 18 T cell receptor beta chains below all came from one sample that was sequenced in a study of CD8 T cells in Susac syndrome (dated by TCRdb to the late 2010s). Library creation used the immunoSEQ multiplex PCR assay. RNA was extracted using the RNeasy kit, and roughly 0.5 to 1 ug of the RNA was reverse transcribed with random hexamers. TCRdb itself trimmed the public reads at Q25 with fastp, ran MiXCR and retained productive beta chains. Rows are unified per CDR3 protein, each entry keeping the most common DNA and genes. The sample table shows 75,000 to 80,000 distinct CDR3 sequences, and roughly 94% are seen once. The ten top clones hold more than 0.4% of the sample. The sample consisted of CD8+ T cells from PBMCs. All receptors come from a human donor with Susac syndrome.

J is TRBJ1-2 and V is TRBV7-6, with TRBD1 identical over 9 bases. Germline CDR1 reads SGHVS; CDR2 reads FNYEAQ. The trim removed 1 base at V and 6 bases at J, leaving 6 bases unmatched. The CDR3 is 15 amino acids. As DNA, the CDR3 is TGTGCCAGCAGCTTAGGCGAGGACAGGGGTGATGGCTACACCTTC. Its protein product is CASSLGEDRGDGYTF.

This chain uses TRBV11-2 with TRBJ1-5, with a weak D call TRBD1 (6 bases). The CDR3 loop spans 14 amino acids. The V end was cut by 5 bases, the J end by 2 bases, with 10 bases between. Germline V gene data show CDR1 as SGHAT and CDR2 as FQNNGV. The CDR3 is CASSAGGRNQPQHF. CDR3 nucleotides: TGTGCCAGCAGCGCTGGGGGCCGCAATCAGCCCCAGCATTTT.

CDR3 nucleotides: TGTGCCGTCGGTCGACAGGCAAGCACAGATACGCAGTATTTT. Its protein product is CAVGRQASTDTQYF. This rearrangement joins TRBV12-3 or TRBV12-4 to TRBJ2-3; D possibly corresponds to TRBD1 (6 bases). Trimming left V 11 bases short and J 0 bases short, with 15 bases between. The CDR3 loop spans 14 amino acids.

As for this clonotype: A junction boundary mismatches the germline segment, possibly from a read error. The chain's CDR3 is CASNQDYGTGELFF. The CDR3, as DNA: TGTGCCAGCAACCAAGATTATGGCACCGGGGAGCTGTTTTTT. This chain uses TRBV3-1 with TRBJ2-2; no clear D. There are 14 residues in the CDR3. Germline V gives CDR1 LGHDT, CDR2 YNNKEL (reference sequence).

The chain combines TRBV19 with TRBJ1-1; 10 nucleotides agree with TRBD1. Germline V gives CDR1 LNHDA, CDR2 SQIVND (reference sequence). The CDR3 loop spans 14 amino acids. J lost 5 bases, V lost 4 bases, and 4 bases had no gene match. In DNA form, the CDR3 reads TGTGCCAGTAGTAGGGACAGGGGATATACTGAAGCTTTCTTT. It encodes CASSRDRGYTEAFF.

This clonotype was recorded once. This chain uses TRBV28 with TRBJ2-2; tentatively, D is TRBD2 (7 bases). CDR1 and CDR2 (germline): MDHEN, SYDVKM. The CDR3 runs to 16 residues. V gave up 2 bases and J gave up 4 bases, with 14 bases separating them. The CDR3 is CASSLRGGPSTGELFF. CDR3 nucleotide sequence: TGTGCCAGCAGTTTAAGGGGGGGCCCCTCCACCGGGGAGCTGTTTTTT.

The V call is TRBV4-1, the J call TRBJ1-2; maybe TRBD1 (5 bases). The CDR3 loop spans 15 amino acids. The germline V gene has CDR1 MGHRA and CDR2 YSYEKL. Trimming removed 3 bases from V and 4 bases from J, with 15 bases in between. CDR3 sequence (DNA): TGCGCCAGCAGCCAGGGACCAGGGAGGAGCTATGGCTACACCTTC. Protein product: CASSQGPGRSYGYTF.

The rearrangement uses TRBV11-2 and TRBJ2-5; 7 nucleotides agree with TRBD2. After removal of 3 bases from V and 3 bases from J, the junction contained 4 bases not matched to a gene. Germline V gene data show CDR1 as SGHAT and CDR2 as FQNNGV. The CDR3 runs 14 residues. The CDR3 protein is CASSFRLAEETQYF. The CDR3 DNA reads TGTGCCAGCAGCTTCAGACTAGCCGAAGAGACCCAGTACTTC.

This chain connects TRBV12-3 or TRBV12-4 to TRBJ1-1; D remains unclear. The CDR3 contains 11 residues. V was shortened by 7 bases and J by 7 bases, with 10 bases between the two germline ends. DNA for the CDR3: TGTGCCAGCATTTCCCTGGGTGAAGCTTTCTTT. It specifies CASISLGEAFF.

V and J are TRBV9 and TRBJ2-7, with a possible D match to TRBD1 (7 bases). The germline V and J ends were trimmed by 4 bases and 6 bases, with 20 bases remaining between them. Germline values: CDR1 SGDLS, CDR2 YYNGEE. This CDR3 is built from 15 residues. DNA of the CDR3: TGTGCCAGCAGCTCATCCGGAGGGGGCGGTTCCGAGCAGTACTTC. Amino acid sequence: CASSSSGGGGSEQYF.

The V gene is TRBV7-2, the J gene TRBJ2-4; D is possibly TRBD2 (7 bases). Germline V gives CDR1 SGHTA, CDR2 FQGNSA. The CDR3 sequence is 17 residues long. V lost 0 bases and J 0 bases, leaving 12 bases between the germline ends. The CDR3 bases are TGTGCCAGCAGCTTAGCGGTCGGGGGGCTAGCCAAAAACATTCAGTACTTC. It yields the protein CASSLAVGGLAKNIQYF. Combining the CDR3 with reference TRBV7-2 and TRBJ2-4 gives the whole variable domain GAGVSQSPSNKVTEKGKDVELRCDPISGHTALYWYRQSLGQGLEFLIYFQGNSAPDKSGLPSDRFSAERTGGSVSTLTIQRTQQEDSAVYLCASSLAVGGLAKNIQYFGAGTRLSVL.

V usage is TRBV12-3 or TRBV12-4 and J usage is TRBJ2-5; D is tentatively TRBD1 or TRBD2 (5 bases each). Trimming pared 6 bases from V and 1 base from J, leaving 12 bases between. The CDR3 has 14 amino acids. CDR3 loop: CASRLGEVQETQYF. The CDR3 DNA reads as TGTGCCAGCAGACTAGGGGAAGTCCAAGAGACCCAGTACTTC.

This sequence joins TRBV6-2 or TRBV6-3 and TRBJ1-5, with D uncertain. Germline CDR1 is MNHEY and CDR2 is SVGEGT. The CDR3 contains 12 residues. V shed 5 bases and J shed 14 bases, with 16 bases lying between them. CDR3 DNA sequence: TGTGCCAGCAGTCCCTTCGGGAGGGTGGAGCATTTT. Residues: CASSPFGRVEHF.

This sequence joins TRBV7-2 and TRBJ2-7, with 7 bases lining up with TRBD2. The CDR3 has 14 amino acids. V lost 5 bases to trimming and J lost 2 bases; unmatched junction nucleotides: 6. Germline V gene data show CDR1 as SGHTA and CDR2 as FQGNSA. CDR3 region: CASSPLSGAYEQYF. The DNA of the CDR3 is TGTGCCAGCAGCCCCCTCAGCGGGGCCTACGAGCAGTACTTC. Full variable domain (outside the CDR3, taken from reference TRBV7-2 and TRBJ2-7): GAGVSQSPSNKVTEKGKDVELRCDPISGHTALYWYRQSLGQGLEFLIYFQGNSAPDKSGLPSDRFSAERTGGSVSTLTIQRTQQEDSAVYLCASSPLSGAYEQYFGPGTRLTVT.

This clonotype was seen a single time. The J gene is TRBJ1-4, the V gene TRBV7-9; D is possibly TRBD1 (6 bases). CDR3 length: 16 amino acids. CDR1 SEHNR and CDR2 FQNEAQ come from the germline V gene (reference sequence). The germline V and J ends were trimmed by 5 bases and 4 bases, with 17 bases remaining between them. The CDR3 DNA is TGTGCCAGCAGCACAAGCCGGACAGCTATTAATGAAAAACTGTTTTTT. Its protein product is CASSTSRTAINEKLFF.

The chain has TRBV11-2 and TRBJ2-7, with a tentative D call TRBD1 (7 bases). The V gene's germline CDR1 is SGHAT and CDR2 FQNNGV. Trimming left V 5 bases short and J 4 bases short, with 18 bases between. CDR3 length: 15 residues. CDR3 amino acids: CASSLPGGGSYEQYF. The CDR3 DNA follows: TGTGCCAGCAGCCTTCCCGGAGGGGGCAGTTACGAGCAGTACTTC.

The CDR3 DNA follows: TGTGCCAGCAGCTGGGGAATGGATACTGAAGCTTTCTTT. Protein: CASSWGMDTEAFF. This sequence joins TRBV7-9 and TRBJ1-1; D uncertain. V lost 4 bases and J 5 bases, leaving 11 bases between the germline ends. The length of the CDR3 is 13 residues. CDR1 is SEHNR and CDR2 is FQNEAQ in the germline V gene (reference sequence).

The chain recombines TRBV7-2 with TRBJ2-3; D uncertain. CDR3 length equals 14 residues. The germline V gene has CDR1 SGHTA and CDR2 FQGNSA. V lost 3 bases and J 4 bases, leaving 11 bases between the germline ends. CDR3 in amino acids: CASSLGIGADTQYF. The CDR3 nucleotides read TGTGCCAGCAGCTTGGGCATTGGGGCAGATACGCAGTATTTT.